This T cell receptor (beta chain) was observed in a study of blood T cell repertoires in COVID-19. Background on the study: Acute and convalescent COVID-19 samples came from the United States, Italy and Spain. Nucleic acid was either cDNA or gDNA, and it came from T cells, B-cell-depleted T cells, or PBMCs.

The germline V gene has CDR1 GTSNPN and CDR2 SVGIG (reference sequence). This CDR3 contains 12 residues. V lost 3 bases, J lost 9 bases, and 14 bases lay in between. Original analysis: Researchers report that nucleated cell counts were estimated from reference gene primer amplification. TCRdb's copy holds only in-frame clones and misses some; the assay was immunoSEQ multiplex PCR. V and J calls and clone size are those listed in that table; D and trimming were worked out from the DNA. The sample yields about 250,000 clones, 84% seen once. This TCR came from a woman aged 35 to 49 who had recovered from COVID-19. This chain joins TRBV30 and TRBJ1-2, with a weak D call TRBD1 (5 bases). Sequencing was done on a sample of peripheral blood. The CDR3 nucleotides read TGTGCCTGGAGACGGGACGGAGGGAGCTACACCTTC. Encoded protein: CAWRRDGGSYTF.